This T cell receptor (beta chain) was captured by sequencing in a study of cytomegalovirus exposure and HLA in healthy donors. The primer mix had 60 Vbeta and 13 Jbeta primers. Using immunoSEQ multiplex PCR, the repertoire was profiled, and TCRdb retains in-frame clones only, with some absent. The sample contains about 120,000 clones, roughly 80% of which appear only once. Germline CDR1 reads SEHNR; CDR2 reads FQNEAQ (reference sequence). Unmatched junction bases numbered 11, after V lost 5 bases and J lost 7 bases. This CDR3 region has 17 residues. This sequence joins TRBV7-9 and TRBJ2-3; 14 positions agree with TRBD2. The sequencing sample was made of PBMCs. The TCR originated in a female donor in good health and CMV-seropositive. This CDR3 reads CASSPLGLAGGFNTQYF. The CDR3 nucleotides read TGTGCCAGCAGCCCGTTAGGACTAGCGGGGGGCTTTAATACGCAGTATTTT.